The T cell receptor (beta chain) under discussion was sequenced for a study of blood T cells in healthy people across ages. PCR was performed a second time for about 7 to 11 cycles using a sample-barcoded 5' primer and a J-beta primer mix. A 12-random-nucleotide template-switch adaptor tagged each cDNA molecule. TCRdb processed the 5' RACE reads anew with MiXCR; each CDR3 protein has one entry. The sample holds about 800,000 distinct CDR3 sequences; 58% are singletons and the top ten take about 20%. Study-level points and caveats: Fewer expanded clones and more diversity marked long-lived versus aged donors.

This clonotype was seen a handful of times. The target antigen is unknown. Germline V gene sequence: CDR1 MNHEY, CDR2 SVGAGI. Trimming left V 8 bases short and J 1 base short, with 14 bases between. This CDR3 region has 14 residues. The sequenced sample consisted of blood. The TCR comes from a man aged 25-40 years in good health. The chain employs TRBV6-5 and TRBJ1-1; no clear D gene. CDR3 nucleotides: TGTGCCAGCTTCGGATCTAACCGGAACACTGAAGCTTTCTTT. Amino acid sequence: CASFGSNRNTEAFF.